This TCR beta chain was found in a study of T cells in Graves' hyperthyroidism and ophthalmopathy. Study context: Before any treatment, at initial diagnosis, peripheral blood was collected.

Study conclusions and caveats: A model using 13 V-J features told ophthalmopathy apart from stable hyperthyroidism.

The sample holds many counts of this clonotype. What it binds is not known. Each patient was aged 18 to 65 and had newly diagnosed hyperthyroidism of under 2 months' duration. Orbital computed tomography, thyroid ultrasound, serum thyroxine and TRAb, and clinical symptoms together informed the diagnoses. Per the germline V gene, CDR1 is DFQATT and CDR2 is SNEGSKA (reference sequence). Trimming took 6 bases from V and 5 from J; bases not matched to a gene: 13. The CDR3 sequence is 15 residues long. Researchers took RNA transcripts and amplified the TCR beta CDR3 regions from them. Researchers ran a first-round RT-PCR on the TCR CDR3 using the HTBI primer set. One entry per CDR3 protein results from TCRdb running MiXCR on the multiplex PCR reads. In the table there are under 400,000 distinct CDR3 sequences, approximately 14% of which are singletons.

This sequence was found in a woman aged 60-75 years with Graves' hyperthyroidism. V is TRBV20-1 and J is TRBJ2-5, with 9 nucleotides matching TRBD1. The sequencing sample was made of blood. The CDR3 reads CSAITQTGGLETQYF. Written as DNA, the CDR3 is TGCAGTGCGATCACCCAAACAGGGGGCTTGGAGACCCAGTACTTC.